A selection of T cell receptor beta chains follows, all from one sample in a study of patients and donors after allogeneic stem cell transplantation. Using its own MiXCR run on the RT-PCR reads, TCRdb lists one record per CDR3 protein. The data contain around 200,000 distinct CDR3 sequences, 35% to 45% of them singletons. Sequenced material: blood, either unsorted or a sorted T cell fraction (not recorded which). These receptors all come from a human donor who was either an allogeneic HSCT recipient or a stem cell or donor lymphocyte infusion donor (not recorded which). It is not recorded whose cells these are; they may come from a transplant donor. The CDR3 runs from the conserved cysteine through the conserved F or W. A D gene is named only where the DNA matches it firmly. Expanded clones are given a class, and other clones once, few, many or no size at all.

>.|TRBJ2-7|TRBD1|TRBV6-6
CASRYTGGSYEQYF
TGTGCCAGCAGATACACAGGGGGCTCCTACGAGCAGTACTTC
>.|TRBJ2-7|.|TRBV5-1
CASSLRTVTYEQYF
TGCGCCAGCAGCTTGAGGACGGTTACCTACGAGCAGTACTTC
>few|TRBJ2-7|TRBD1|TRBV12-3/TRBV12-4
CASSSMDRGYEQYF
TGTGCCAGCAGTTCTATGGACAGGGGTTACGAGCAGTACTTC
>.|TRBJ1-1|TRBD1|TRBV7-9
CASTQPGGTEAFF
TGTGCCAGCACCCAGCCAGGGGGCACTGAAGCTTTCTTT
>.|TRBJ1-6|.|TRBV5-6
CASTFPGAHGSPLHF
TGTGCCAGCACTTTCCCAGGGGCCCACGGTTCACCCCTCCACTTT
>.|TRBJ2-1|TRBD2|TRBV4-1
CASSRLAGVDEQFF
TGCGCCAGCAGCCGTCTAGCGGGGGTCGATGAGCAGTTCTTC
>.|TRBJ2-1|TRBD2|TRBV11-2
CASSVEPGLLNEQFF
TGTGCCAGCAGCGTAGAACCGGGACTACTCAATGAGCAGTTCTTC
>.|TRBJ1-2|.|TRBV4-1
CASSQGHRVYYGYTF
TGCGCCAGCAGCCAAGGTCACAGGGTTTACTATGGCTACACCTTC
>few|TRBJ1-5|.|TRBV20-1
CSARGRTYQPQHF
TGCAGTGCTAGAGGAAGGACGTATCAGCCCCAGCATTTT
>.|TRBJ1-4|.|TRBV4-1
CASSQLNEKLFF
TGCGCCAGCAGCCAGCTTAATGAAAAACTGTTTTTT
>.|TRBJ2-1|TRBD2|TRBV6-2/TRBV6-3
CASSYSPAGGNEQFF
TGTGCCAGCAGTTACTCTCCAGCGGGGGGCAATGAGCAGTTCTTC
>few|TRBJ1-5|.|TRBV20-1
CSARGEGNQPQHF
TGCAGTGCTAGGGGTGAGGGCAATCAGCCCCAGCATTTT
>.|TRBJ2-3|TRBD2|TRBV20-1
CSVRGGGTDTQYF
TGCAGTGTCAGAGGCGGGGGGACAGATACGCAGTATTTT
>.|TRBJ1-5|.|TRBV7-2
CASSLWAPGGQPQHF
TGTGCCAGCAGCTTGTGGGCTCCTGGGGGACAGCCCCAGCATTTT
>.|TRBJ1-4|.|TRBV7-9
CASSAISTARGEKLFF
TGTGCCAGCAGCGCAATCAGTACAGCCAGGGGCGAAAAACTGTTTTTT
>once|TRBJ2-1|.|TRBV5-1
CASRKDGSSYNEQFF
TGCGCCAGCAGGAAGGACGGGAGCTCCTACAATGAGCAGTTCTTC
>.|TRBJ2-1|.|TRBV9
CASSSALGDNEQFF
TGTGCCAGCAGCTCCGCCTTGGGGGACAATGAGCAGTTCTTC
>few|TRBJ1-2|.|TRBV21-1
CASRPSVKGRPDYGYTF
TGTGCCAGCAGACCCTCCGTCAAGGGACGCCCAGACTATGGCTACACCTTC
>few|TRBJ1-2|.|TRBV5-1
CAGRPGSNYGYTF
TGCGCCGGTAGGCCGGGCTCCAACTATGGCTACACCTTC
>few|TRBJ1-1|.|TRBV20-1
CSASTAREAFF
TGCAGTGCTTCGACAGCACGAGAAGCTTTCTTT
>few|TRBJ1-5|.|TRBV20-1
CSARKGLLFYSNQPQHF
TGCAGTGCTAGAAAGGGACTCCTCTTTTATAGCAATCAGCCCCAGCATTTT
>few|TRBJ2-5|.|TRBV3-2
CASSHGTTQETQYF
TGTGCCAGCAGCCACGGGACCACGCAAGAGACCCAGTACTTC
>.|TRBJ1-2|.|TRBV6-1
CASLRTESYGYTF
TGTGCCAGCCTCCGGACGGAGAGCTATGGCTACACCTTC
>few|TRBJ1-1|TRBD1|TRBV5-1
CASSSRPGTANTEAFF
TGCGCCAGCAGCAGTCGGCCCGGGACAGCTAACACTGAAGCTTTCTTT